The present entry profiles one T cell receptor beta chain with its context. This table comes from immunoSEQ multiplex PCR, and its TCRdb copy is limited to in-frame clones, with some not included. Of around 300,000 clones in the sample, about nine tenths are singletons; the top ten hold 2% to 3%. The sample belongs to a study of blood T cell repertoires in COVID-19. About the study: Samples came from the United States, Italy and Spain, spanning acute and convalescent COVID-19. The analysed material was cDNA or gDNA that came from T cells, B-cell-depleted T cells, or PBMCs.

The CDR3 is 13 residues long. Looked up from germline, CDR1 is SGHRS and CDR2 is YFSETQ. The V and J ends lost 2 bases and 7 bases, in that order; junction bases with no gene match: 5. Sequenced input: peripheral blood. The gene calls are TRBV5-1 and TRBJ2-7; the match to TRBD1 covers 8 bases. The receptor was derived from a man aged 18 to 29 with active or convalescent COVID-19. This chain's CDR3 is CASSFQGAREQYF. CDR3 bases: TGCGCCAGCAGCTTTCAGGGGGCGCGTGAGCAGTACTTC.